This entry describes one T cell receptor (beta chain). Antigen: not known. The PCR ran on 60 Vbeta and 13 Jbeta primers. Clones were sequenced by immunoSEQ multiplex PCR, and TCRdb holds only the in-frame ones, with some missing. The sample holds about 160,000 clones, around 74% seen once. This record comes from a study of cytomegalovirus exposure and HLA in healthy donors. Study observations and caveats: The authors reported that TCR beta sequences could predict HLA-A and HLA-B alleles. These predictions were accurate for most subjects in the first cohort.

The CDR3 spans 13 residues. Germline V gene data show CDR1 as SNHLY and CDR2 as FYNNEI. The V end lost 4 bases, the J end lost 7 bases, and 13 bases lay between the germline ends. The chain joins TRBV2 to TRBJ1-1; possibly TRBD1 for D (6 bases). The sample taken for sequencing was PBMCs. This sequence was found in a female donor in good health and CMV-seronegative. CDR3 coding DNA: TGTGCCAGCAGTGTATCCTTCAGGGGTGAAGCTTTCTTT. Translation gives CASSVSFRGEAFF.